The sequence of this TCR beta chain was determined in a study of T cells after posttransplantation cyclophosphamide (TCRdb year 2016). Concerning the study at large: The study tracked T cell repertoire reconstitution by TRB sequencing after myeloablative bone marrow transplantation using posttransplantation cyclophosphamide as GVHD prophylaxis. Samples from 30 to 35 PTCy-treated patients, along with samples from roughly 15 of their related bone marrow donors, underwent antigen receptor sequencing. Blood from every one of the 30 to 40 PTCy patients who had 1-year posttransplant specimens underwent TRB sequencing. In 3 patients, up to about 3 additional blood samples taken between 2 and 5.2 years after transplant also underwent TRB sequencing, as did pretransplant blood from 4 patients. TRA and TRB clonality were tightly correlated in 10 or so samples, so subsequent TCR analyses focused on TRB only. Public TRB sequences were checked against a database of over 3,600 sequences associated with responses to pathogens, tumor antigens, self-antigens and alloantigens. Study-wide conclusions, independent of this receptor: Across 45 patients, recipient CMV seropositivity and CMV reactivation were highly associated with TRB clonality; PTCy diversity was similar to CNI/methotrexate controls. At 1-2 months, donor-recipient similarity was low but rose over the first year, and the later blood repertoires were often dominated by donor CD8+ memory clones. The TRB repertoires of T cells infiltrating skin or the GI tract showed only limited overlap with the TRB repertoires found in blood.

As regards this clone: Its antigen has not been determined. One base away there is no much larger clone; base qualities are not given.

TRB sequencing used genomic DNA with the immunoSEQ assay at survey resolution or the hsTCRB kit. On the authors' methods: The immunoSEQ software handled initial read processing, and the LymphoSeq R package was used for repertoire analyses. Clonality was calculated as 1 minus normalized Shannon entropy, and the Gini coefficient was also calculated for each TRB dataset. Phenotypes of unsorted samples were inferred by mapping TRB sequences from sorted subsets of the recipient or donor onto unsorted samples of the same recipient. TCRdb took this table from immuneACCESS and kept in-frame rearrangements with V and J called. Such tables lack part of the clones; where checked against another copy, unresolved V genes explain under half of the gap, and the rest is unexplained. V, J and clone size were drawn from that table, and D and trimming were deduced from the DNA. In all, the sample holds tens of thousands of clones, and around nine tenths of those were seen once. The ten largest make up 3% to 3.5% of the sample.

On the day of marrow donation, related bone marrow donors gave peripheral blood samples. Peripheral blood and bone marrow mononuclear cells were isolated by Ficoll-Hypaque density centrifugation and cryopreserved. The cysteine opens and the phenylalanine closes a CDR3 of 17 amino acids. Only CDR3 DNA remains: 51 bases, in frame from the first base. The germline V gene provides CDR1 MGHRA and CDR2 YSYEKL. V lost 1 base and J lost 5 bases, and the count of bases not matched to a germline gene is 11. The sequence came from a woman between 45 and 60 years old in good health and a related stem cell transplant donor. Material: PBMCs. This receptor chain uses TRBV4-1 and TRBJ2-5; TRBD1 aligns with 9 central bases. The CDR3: CASSQVNSGTGRETQYF. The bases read TGCGCCAGCAGCCAAGTAAATTCCGGGACAGGGCGCGAGACCCAGTACTTC.